This TCR beta chain was identified during a study of blood T cell repertoires in COVID-19. Repertoires were generated with immunoSEQ multiplex PCR, while TCRdb's copy carries only in-frame clones and drops some. The sample yields roughly 200,000 clones, 87% seen once. Sample: peripheral blood. This TCR was sampled from a man aged 60 to 69 who had recovered from COVID-19.

The CDR3 spells CASSSSGTGGVYEQYF. The CDR3 nucleotides are TGCGCCAGCAGCTCCTCCGGGACAGGGGGCGTCTACGAGCAGTACTTC. This sequence joins TRBV5-1 and TRBJ2-7; 12 bases fit TRBD1. This CDR3 has 16 residues. V gave up 3 bases and J gave up 3 bases; unmatched junction bases: 7. Germline CDR1 SGHRS, CDR2 YFSETQ.